This TCR beta chain was documented in a study of T cell responses to AZD1222 COVID-19 vaccine. Whole-study findings and limits: White British ancestry dominated among donors, who included more females, and clonal diversity was possibly underestimated.

Only in-frame clones appear in the TCRdb table, and some are missing; sequencing was by immunoSEQ multiplex PCR. Of some 55,000 clones listed, 80% to 90% are singletons. The CDR3 covers 14 residues. CDR1 and CDR2 (germline): SNHLY, FYNNEI. J gave up 7 bases and V 2 bases, and 3 bases lay outside the gene matches. Note on this clone: Its matching antigen is unknown.

The source is an adult in good health. This chain links TRBV2 with TRBJ1-2; 11 bases are a match to TRBD1. Specimen: peripheral blood, collected on day 0 of AZD1222 vaccination. This chain's CDR3 is CASSELGQGGGYTF. Here the CDR3 DNA reads TGTGCCAGCAGTGAACTGGGACAGGGGGGTGGCTACACCTTC.